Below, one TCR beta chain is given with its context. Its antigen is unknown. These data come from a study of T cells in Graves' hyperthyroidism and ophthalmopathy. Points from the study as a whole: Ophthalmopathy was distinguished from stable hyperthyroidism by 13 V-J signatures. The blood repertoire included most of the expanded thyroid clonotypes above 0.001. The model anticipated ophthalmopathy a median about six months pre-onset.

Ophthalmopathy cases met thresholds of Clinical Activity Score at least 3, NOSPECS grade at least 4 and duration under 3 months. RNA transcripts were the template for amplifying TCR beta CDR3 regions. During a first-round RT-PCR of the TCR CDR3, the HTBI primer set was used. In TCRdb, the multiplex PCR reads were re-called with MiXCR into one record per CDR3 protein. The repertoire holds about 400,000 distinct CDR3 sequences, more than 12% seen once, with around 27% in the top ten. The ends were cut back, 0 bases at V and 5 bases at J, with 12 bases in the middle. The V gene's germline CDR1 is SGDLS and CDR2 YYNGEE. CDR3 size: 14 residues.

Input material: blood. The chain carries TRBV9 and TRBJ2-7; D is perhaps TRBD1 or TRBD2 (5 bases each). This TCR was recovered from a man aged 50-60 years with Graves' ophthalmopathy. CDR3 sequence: CASSVAGAFDEQYF. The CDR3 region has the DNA TGTGCCAGCAGCGTAGCCGGGGCGTTCGACGAGCAGTACTTC.